This T cell receptor beta chain was captured by sequencing in a study (dated by TCRdb to the late 2010s). The study in broad terms: The study used sequence and structural analyses to characterize human CD8+ TCR repertoires recognizing immunodominant viral antigens. Points the paper makes about the study in general: Reports indicated that CD8+ TCR repertoires specific to different immunodominant viral antigens were highly diverse and distinct from one another.

The sample was run on an Illumina HiSeq 2500. TCRdb reprocessed the public reads (quality trimming at Q25 with fastp, clone calling with MiXCR) and kept in-frame beta chains. Rows are unified per CDR3 protein, each entry keeping the most common DNA and genes. In this sample the table shows about 1,100 distinct CDR3 sequences, 41% of which occur a single time. 62% of the sample goes to the ten largest clones. This clonotype is medium-sized (0.01 to 0.1%) in its sample. What antigen it recognizes has not been identified. There are no base qualities to consult, and no much larger clone falls within one base. The TCR originated in a male donor. Sequencing was done on a sample of CD8+ T cells (not recorded whether cultured).

CDR3 loop: CASSISGSGNEQFF. The nucleotide sequence is given as TGTGCCAGTAGTATTAGCGGGAGTGGCAATGAGCAGTTCTTC. The chain joins TRBV19 to TRBJ2-1; TRBD2 aligns with 9 central bases. The CDR3 runs 14 residues from the cysteine to the phenylalanine. Of the read, only the CDR3 DNA is kept; its 42 bases are in frame from base 1. V and J are trimmed by 3 bases and 6 bases, and the gene matches miss 3 bases of the junction. The germline V gene (reference sequence) gives CDR1 as LNHDA and CDR2 as SQIVND.